This T cell receptor (beta chain) is drawn from a study of cytomegalovirus exposure and HLA in healthy donors. Whole-study findings and limits: What a later analysis reportedly showed was that an Asian-associated ancestry cluster had fewer N-insertions than the 666-donor mean. TCR beta sequences numbering roughly 18,000 were associated with HLA alleles at 0.05 false discovery rate in a later analysis.

Use of 60 Vbeta and 13 Jbeta primers characterized the PCR. The assay was immunoSEQ multiplex PCR, and TCRdb's table has in-frame clones only and misses some. Of roughly 150,000 clones in the sample, around four fifths were seen once. This clone came up a few times. As yet, its antigen is unknown. This CDR3 has 14 residues. The germline gives CDR1 SGHRS, CDR2 YFSETQ. Between the trimmed V and J ends, which lost 1 base and 3 bases, there was a span of 8 bases. The sequencing sample was made of PBMCs. This TCR derives from a boy aged 2 to 10 in good health and CMV-seronegative. This sequence joins TRBV5-1 and TRBJ2-1; D is perhaps TRBD2 (5 bases). DNA of the CDR3: TGCGCCAGCAGCTTGATAGGGAGCTACAATGAGCAGTTCTTC. Protein product: CASSLIGSYNEQFF.